What follows are 7 T cell receptor beta chains derived from one specimen sequenced in a study of T cells after yellow fever vaccination. TCRdb ran MiXCR on the 5' RACE reads and lists one entry per CDR3 protein. The sample lists 250,000 to 350,000 distinct CDR3 sequences; approximately 10% were seen once. Sequenced material: CD4+ T cells sorted from PBMCs, taken 5 days after the yellow fever booster vaccination. All receptors derive from a man younger than 30 who received the YFV17D yellow fever vaccine.

The V gene is TRBV4-1, the J gene TRBJ1-5; no definite D call. The CDR3 is 13 residues long. V was shortened by 4 bases and J by 6 bases, with 10 bases between the two germline ends. Germline CDR1 reads MGHRA; CDR2 reads YSYEKL. CDR3 in DNA: TGCGCCAGCAGCCCTCCGTCGGGTCAGCCCCAGCATTTT. Its protein is CASSPPSGQPQHF.

This clonotype showed up many times. The chain carries TRBV10-3 and TRBJ2-3; no definite D call. CDR1 and CDR2 from the germline V gene are ENHRY and SYGVKD. Trimming took 6 bases from V and 3 from J, leaving 19 bases between them. This CDR3 has 16 residues. CDR3 DNA sequence: TGTGCCATCAGCCGTGAAGGAGTGGCTGGGACAGATACGCAGTATTTT. Translating gives CAISREGVAGTDTQYF.

The V call is TRBV25-1, the J call TRBJ2-3, with D perhaps matching TRBD2 (7 bases). The CDR3 contains 16 residues. The V and J ends lost 2 bases and 6 bases respectively, with 18 bases between them. CDR1 is MGHDK, CDR2 SYGVNS, per germline. CDR3 sequence (DNA): TGTGCCAGCAGTGAAATTAGTGGGGGGGCACCCGATACGCAGTATTTT. Residues: CASSEISGGAPDTQYF.

There are many counts of this clonotype. This chain links TRBV5-1 with TRBJ2-3, with D maybe TRBD2 (5 bases). Germline assignment: CDR1 SGHRS and CDR2 YFSETQ. Trimming took 6 bases from V and 6 from J, leaving 14 bases between them. This CDR3 region has 13 residues. CDR3: CASTGSRRDTQYF. CDR3 nucleotides: TGCGCCAGCACGGGGTCGAGGCGGGATACGCAGTATTTT.

This clonotype has ten or more counts. V usage is TRBV7-8 and J usage is TRBJ1-1, with D maybe TRBD1 (6 bases). From germline, CDR1 is SGHVS and CDR2 FQNEAQ. The CDR3 spans 13 residues. Trimming shortened V by 5 bases and J by 1 base, and 8 bases separated the two germline ends. The CDR3 DNA sequence: TGTGCCAGCAGCCAACAGGGGAACACTGAAGCTTTCTTT. Translating it yields CASSQQGNTEAFF.

The rearrangement links TRBV30 to TRBJ1-1; TRBD1 agrees at 9 bases. The trim removed 5 bases at V and 6 bases at J, leaving 4 bases unmatched. This CDR3 spans 12 amino acids. Germline V gene sequence: CDR1 GTSNPN, CDR2 SVGIG (reference sequence). The CDR3 is CAWGQGTAEAFF. The CDR3 DNA follows: TGTGCCTGGGGACAGGGGACGGCTGAAGCTTTCTTT.

This clonotype was detected a few times. The rearrangement uses TRBV12-3 or TRBV12-4 and TRBJ2-1, with D perhaps given as TRBD1 or TRBD2 (6 bases each). The V gene lost 11 bases and the J gene lost 6 bases, with 20 bases spanning the gap. This CDR3 region has 14 residues. CDR3 amino acids: CASSSGAMGNEQFF. The CDR3 DNA reads as TGTGCCTCAAGTTCGGGGGCGATGGGCAATGAGCAGTTCTTC.